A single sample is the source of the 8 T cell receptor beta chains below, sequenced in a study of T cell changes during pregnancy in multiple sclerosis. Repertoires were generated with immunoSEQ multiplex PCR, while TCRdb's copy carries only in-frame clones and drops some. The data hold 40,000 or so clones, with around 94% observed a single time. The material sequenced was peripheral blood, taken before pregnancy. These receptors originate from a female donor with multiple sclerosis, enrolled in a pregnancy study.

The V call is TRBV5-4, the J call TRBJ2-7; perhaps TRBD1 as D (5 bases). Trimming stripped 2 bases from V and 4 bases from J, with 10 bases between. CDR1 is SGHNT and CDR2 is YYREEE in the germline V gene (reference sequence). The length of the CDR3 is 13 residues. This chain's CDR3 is CASSFDHRYEQYF. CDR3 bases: TGTGCCAGCAGCTTTGATCACAGGTACGAGCAGTACTTC. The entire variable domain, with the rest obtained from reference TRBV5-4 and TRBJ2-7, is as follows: ETGVTQSPTHLIKTRGQQVTLRCSSQSGHNTVSWYQQALGQGPQFIFQYYREEENGRGNFPPRFSGLQFPNYSSELNVNALELDDSALYLCASSFDHRYEQYFGPGTRLTVT.

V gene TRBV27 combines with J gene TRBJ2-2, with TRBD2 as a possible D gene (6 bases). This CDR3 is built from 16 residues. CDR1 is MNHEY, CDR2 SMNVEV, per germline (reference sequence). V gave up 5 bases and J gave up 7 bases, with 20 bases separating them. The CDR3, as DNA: TGTGCCAGCAGTACCCTATTGGCGGGATATAACGGGGAGCTGTTTTTT. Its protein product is CASSTLLAGYNGELFF.

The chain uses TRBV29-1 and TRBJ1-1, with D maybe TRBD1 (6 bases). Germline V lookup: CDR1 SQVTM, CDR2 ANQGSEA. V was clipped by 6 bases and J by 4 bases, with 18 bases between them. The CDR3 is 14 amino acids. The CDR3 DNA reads TGCAGCGTCGATTTAACAGGGTTCGGCACTGAAGCTTTCTTT. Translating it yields CSVDLTGFGTEAFF.

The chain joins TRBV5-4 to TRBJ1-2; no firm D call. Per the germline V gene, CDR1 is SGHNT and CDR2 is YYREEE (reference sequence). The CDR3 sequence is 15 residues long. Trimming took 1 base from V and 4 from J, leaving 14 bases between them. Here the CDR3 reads CASSLHRGGPYGYTF. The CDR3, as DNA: TGTGCCAGCAGCTTGCACCGGGGAGGGCCCTATGGCTACACCTTC.

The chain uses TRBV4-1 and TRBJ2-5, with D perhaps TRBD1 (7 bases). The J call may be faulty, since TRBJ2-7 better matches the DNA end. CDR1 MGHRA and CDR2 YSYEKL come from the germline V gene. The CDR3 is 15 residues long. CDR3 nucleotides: TGCGCCAGCAGCCAGGAGGGACAGCTCTCCTACGAGCAGTACTTC. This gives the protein CASSQEGQLSYEQYF.

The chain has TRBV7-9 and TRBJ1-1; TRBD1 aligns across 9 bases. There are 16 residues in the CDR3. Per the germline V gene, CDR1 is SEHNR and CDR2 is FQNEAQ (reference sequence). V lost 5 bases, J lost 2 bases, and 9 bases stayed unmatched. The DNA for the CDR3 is TGTGCCAGCAGCCCCGCCGGGACAGGGCGAAACACTGAAGCTTTCTTT. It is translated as CASSPAGTGRNTEAFF.

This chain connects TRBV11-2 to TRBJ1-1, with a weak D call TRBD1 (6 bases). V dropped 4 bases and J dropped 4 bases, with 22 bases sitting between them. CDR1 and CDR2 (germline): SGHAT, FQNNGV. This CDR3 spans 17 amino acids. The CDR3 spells CASSSRGDTLTSTEAFF. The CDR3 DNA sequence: TGTGCCAGCAGCTCCAGAGGGGACACCCTGACGAGCACTGAAGCTTTCTTT.

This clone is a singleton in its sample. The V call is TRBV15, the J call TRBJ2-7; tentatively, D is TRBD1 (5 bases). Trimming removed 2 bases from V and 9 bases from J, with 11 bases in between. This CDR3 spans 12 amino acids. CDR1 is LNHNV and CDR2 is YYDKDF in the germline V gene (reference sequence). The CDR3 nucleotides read TGTGCCACCAGCAGACCCAAGGGGCCGCAGTACTTC. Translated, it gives CATSRPKGPQYF.